A single sample is the source of the 9 T cell receptor beta chains below, sequenced in a study of blood T cell repertoires in COVID-19 (dated by TCRdb to 2020 to 2021). Library preparation employed the immunoSEQ multiplex PCR assay. The immuneACCESS repertoire file appears here via TCRdb, limited to in-frame rearrangements. These files lack a portion of the clones; in checked studies, under half of the deficit traces to unresolved V genes, and the cause of the others is not known. Within this sample are 200,000 to 300,000 clones, with more than 85% of them counted one time only. Together, the top ten hold around 7.3% of the sample. Material: peripheral blood. These receptors were taken from a woman between 65 and 79 years old with active or convalescent COVID-19.

The chain carries TRBV23-1 and TRBJ1-2, with no clear D. TRBV23-1 qualifies as an ORF whose function is uncertain. V was cut by 3 bases and J by 8 bases, with 13 bases left in between. The CDR3 length is 13 residues. The CDR3 bases are TGCGCCAGCAGTCAGCACCGCGTGGAGGGCTACACCTTC. Amino acids: CASSQHRVEGYTF.

The chain employs TRBV3-1 (or the pseudogene TRBV3-2) and TRBJ2-3; 8 bases match TRBD2. The ends lost 5 bases at V and 7 bases at J; junction bases unmatched: 8. The CDR3 loop spans 14 amino acids. CDR1 LGHDT and CDR2 YNNKEL come from the germline V gene (reference sequence). The CDR3 loop is CASSSRGGLNTQYF. The CDR3 DNA reads as TGTGCCAGCAGCTCACGGGGGGGCCTTAATACGCAGTATTTT.

The chain joins TRBV6-2 or TRBV6-3 to TRBJ1-2; a possible D gene is TRBD1 (5 bases). Trimming stripped 5 bases from V and 8 bases from J, with 12 bases between. The CDR3 has 12 residues. CDR1 is MNHEY and CDR2 is SVGEGT in the germline V gene. CDR3 sequence reads: CASSSTGLGYTF. CDR3 nucleotides: TGTGCCAGCAGTAGTACAGGCTTGGGCTACACCTTC.

Written as DNA, the CDR3 is TGCGCCAGCAGTGAGTTGGCCACAGATACGCAGTATTTT. Protein: CASSELATDTQYF. The chain couples TRBV10-1 to TRBJ2-3; D not resolved. V lost 1 base, J lost 2 bases, and 4 bases lay in between. CDR3 length: 13 residues. CDR1 is WNHNN, CDR2 SYGVQD, per germline (reference sequence).

CDR3 loop: CASVTHSNTGELFF. The CDR3 DNA reads TGTGCCAGCGTTACCCACTCGAACACCGGGGAGCTGTTTTTT. The V and J genes are TRBV28 and TRBJ2-2; D gene unclear. V lost 8 bases, J lost 0 bases, and 10 bases lay in between. CDR1 is MDHEN, CDR2 SYDVKM, per germline. The CDR3 consists of 14 residues. Together with reference TRBV28 and TRBJ2-2, the CDR3 gives the full variable domain: DVKVTQSSRYLVKRTGEKVFLECVQDMDHENMFWYRQDPGLGLRLIYFSYDVKMKEKGDIPEGYSVSREKKERFSLILESASTNQTSMYLCASVTHSNTGELFFGEGSRLTVL.

The rearrangement links TRBV29-1 to TRBJ1-3; D not certain. Germline assignment: CDR1 SQVTM and CDR2 ANQGSEA. There are 12 residues in the CDR3. V lost 7 bases and J 0 bases, leaving 7 bases between the germline ends. CDR3 coding DNA: TGCAGCGGCCGGTCCTCTGGAAACACCATATATTTT. Translating it yields CSGRSSGNTIYF.

The V call is TRBV13, the J call TRBJ1-2, with D tentatively TRBD1 (6 bases). CDR1 PRHDT and CDR2 FYEKMQ come from the germline V gene (reference sequence). This CDR3 is 12 amino acids long. Trimming left V 2 bases short and J 8 bases short, with 9 bases between. CDR3 amino acids: CASSLRQGGYTF. DNA for the CDR3: TGTGCCAGCAGCTTAAGGCAGGGGGGCTACACCTTC.

The chain recombines TRBV9 with TRBJ2-6, with D possibly being TRBD1 (6 bases). The CDR3 contains 18 residues. The V end was cut by 4 bases, the J end by 2 bases, with 19 bases between. CDR1 is SGDLS and CDR2 is YYNGEE in the germline V gene. CDR3 loop: CASSPEARGDAGANVLTF. CDR3 coding DNA: TGTGCCAGCAGCCCAGAGGCCAGGGGCGATGCTGGGGCCAACGTCCTGACTTTC.

This chain connects TRBV6-5 to TRBJ1-6; a possible D gene is TRBD1 (6 bases). The CDR3 is 13 amino acids. The germline V gene encodes CDR1 MNHEY and CDR2 SVGAGI. V lost 8 bases and J lost 7, with 12 bases in between. CDR3 sequence: CASGRQENSPLHF. The CDR3 region has the DNA TGTGCCAGCGGCAGACAGGAAAATTCACCCCTCCACTTT.